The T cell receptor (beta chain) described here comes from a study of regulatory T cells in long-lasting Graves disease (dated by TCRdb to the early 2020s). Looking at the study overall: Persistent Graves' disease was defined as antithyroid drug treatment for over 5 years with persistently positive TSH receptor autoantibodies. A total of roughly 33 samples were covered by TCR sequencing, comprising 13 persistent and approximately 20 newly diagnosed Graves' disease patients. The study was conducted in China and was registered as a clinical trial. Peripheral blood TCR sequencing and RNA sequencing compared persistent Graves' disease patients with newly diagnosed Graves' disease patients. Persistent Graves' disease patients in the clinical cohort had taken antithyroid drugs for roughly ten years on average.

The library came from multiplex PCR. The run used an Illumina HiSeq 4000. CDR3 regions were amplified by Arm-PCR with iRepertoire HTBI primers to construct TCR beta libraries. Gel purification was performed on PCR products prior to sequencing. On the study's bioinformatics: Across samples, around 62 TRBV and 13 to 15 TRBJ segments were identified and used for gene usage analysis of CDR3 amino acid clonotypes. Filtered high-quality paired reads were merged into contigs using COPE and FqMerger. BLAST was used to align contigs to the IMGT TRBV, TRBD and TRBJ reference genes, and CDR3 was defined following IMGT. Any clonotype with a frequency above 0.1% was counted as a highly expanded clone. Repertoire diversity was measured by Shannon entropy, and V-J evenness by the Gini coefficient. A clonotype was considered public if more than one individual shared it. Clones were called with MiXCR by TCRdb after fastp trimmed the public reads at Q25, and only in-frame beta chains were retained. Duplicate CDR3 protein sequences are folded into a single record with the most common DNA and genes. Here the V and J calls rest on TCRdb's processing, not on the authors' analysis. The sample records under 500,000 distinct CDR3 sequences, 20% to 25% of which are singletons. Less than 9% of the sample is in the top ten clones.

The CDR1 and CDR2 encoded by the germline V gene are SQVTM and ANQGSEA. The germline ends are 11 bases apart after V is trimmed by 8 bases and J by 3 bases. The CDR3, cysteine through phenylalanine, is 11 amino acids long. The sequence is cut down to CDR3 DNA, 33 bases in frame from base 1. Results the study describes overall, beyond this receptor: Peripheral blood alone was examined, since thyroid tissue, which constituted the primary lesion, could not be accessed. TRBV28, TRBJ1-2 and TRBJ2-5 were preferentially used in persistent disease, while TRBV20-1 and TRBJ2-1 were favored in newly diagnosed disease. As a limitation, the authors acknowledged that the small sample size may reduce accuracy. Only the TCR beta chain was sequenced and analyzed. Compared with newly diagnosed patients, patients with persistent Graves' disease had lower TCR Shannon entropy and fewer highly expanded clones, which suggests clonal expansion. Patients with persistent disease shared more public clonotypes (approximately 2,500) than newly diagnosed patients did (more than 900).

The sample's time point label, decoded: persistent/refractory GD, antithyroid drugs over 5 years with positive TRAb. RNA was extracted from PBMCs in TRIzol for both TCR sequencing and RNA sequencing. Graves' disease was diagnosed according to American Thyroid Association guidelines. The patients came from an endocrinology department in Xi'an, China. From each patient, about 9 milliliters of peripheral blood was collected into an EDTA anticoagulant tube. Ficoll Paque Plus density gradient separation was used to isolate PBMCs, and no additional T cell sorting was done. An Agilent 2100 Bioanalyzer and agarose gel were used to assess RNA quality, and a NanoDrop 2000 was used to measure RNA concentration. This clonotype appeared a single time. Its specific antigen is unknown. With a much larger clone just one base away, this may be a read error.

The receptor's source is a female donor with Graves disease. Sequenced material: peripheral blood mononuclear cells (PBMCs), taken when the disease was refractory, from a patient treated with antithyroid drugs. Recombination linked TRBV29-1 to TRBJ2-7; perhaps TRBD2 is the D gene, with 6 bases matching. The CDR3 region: CSSLGGYEQYF. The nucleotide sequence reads TGCAGCTCCCTGGGGGGCTACGAGCAGTACTTC.